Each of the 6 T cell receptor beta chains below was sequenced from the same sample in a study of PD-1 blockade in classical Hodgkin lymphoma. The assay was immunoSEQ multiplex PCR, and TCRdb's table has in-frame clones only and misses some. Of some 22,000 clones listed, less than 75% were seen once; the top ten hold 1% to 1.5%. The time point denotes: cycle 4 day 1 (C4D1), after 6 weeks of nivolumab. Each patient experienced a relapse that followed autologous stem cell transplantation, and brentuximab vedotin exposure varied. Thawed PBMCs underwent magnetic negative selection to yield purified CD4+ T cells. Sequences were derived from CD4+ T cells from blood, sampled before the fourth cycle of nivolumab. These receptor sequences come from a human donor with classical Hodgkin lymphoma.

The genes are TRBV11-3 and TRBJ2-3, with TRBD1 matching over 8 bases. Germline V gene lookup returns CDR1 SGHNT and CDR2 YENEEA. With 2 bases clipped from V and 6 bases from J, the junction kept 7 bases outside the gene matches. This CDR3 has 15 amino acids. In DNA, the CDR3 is TGTGCCAGCAGCTTATCAGGGGGCAGCCTCGATACGCAGTATTTT. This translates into CASSLSGGSLDTQYF.

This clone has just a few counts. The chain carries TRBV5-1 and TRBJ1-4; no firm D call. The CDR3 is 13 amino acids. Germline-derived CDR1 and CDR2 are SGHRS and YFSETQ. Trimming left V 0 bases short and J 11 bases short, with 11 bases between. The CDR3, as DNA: TGCGCCAGCAGCTTGGCAACGACCGGGAAACTGTTTTTT. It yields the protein CASSLATTGKLFF.

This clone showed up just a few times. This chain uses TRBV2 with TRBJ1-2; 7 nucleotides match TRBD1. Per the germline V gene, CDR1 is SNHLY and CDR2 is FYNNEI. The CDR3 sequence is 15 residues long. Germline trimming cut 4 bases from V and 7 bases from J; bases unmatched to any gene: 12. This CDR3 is CASSVGTAQAFGYTF. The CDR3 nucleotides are TGTGCCAGCAGTGTCGGGACAGCCCAAGCCTTTGGCTACACCTTC.

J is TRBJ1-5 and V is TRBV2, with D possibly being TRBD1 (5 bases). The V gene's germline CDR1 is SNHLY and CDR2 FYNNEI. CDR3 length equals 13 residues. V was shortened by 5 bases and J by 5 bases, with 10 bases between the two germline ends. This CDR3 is CASSPGMDQPQHF. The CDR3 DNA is TGTGCCAGCAGTCCAGGGATGGATCAGCCCCAGCATTTT.

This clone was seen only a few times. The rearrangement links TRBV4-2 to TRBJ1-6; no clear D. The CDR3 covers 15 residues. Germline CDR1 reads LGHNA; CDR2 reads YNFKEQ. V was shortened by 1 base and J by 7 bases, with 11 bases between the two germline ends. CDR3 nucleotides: TGTGCCAGCAGCCAAGTGAGGGAAGGAAATTCACCCCTCCACTTT. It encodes CASSQVREGNSPLHF.

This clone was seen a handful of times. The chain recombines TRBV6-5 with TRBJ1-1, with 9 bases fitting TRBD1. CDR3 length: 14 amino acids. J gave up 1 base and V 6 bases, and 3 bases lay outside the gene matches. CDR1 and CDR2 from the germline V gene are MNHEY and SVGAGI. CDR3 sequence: CASRGTGTNTEAFF. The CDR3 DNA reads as TGTGCCAGCAGGGGGACAGGGACGAACACTGAAGCTTTCTTT.